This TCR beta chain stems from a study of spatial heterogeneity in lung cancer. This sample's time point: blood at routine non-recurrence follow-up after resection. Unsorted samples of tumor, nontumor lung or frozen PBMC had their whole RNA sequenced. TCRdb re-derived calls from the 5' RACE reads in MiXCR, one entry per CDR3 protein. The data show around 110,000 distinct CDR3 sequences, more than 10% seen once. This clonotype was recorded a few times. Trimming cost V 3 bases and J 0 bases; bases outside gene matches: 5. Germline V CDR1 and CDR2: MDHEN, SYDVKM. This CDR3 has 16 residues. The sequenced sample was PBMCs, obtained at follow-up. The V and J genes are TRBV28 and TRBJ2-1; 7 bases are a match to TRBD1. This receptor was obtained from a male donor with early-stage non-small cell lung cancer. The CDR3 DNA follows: TGTGCCAGCAGTTTCACAGGGGCAGCCTCCTACAATGAGCAGTTCTTC. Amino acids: CASSFTGAASYNEQFF.